Sequencing of this T cell receptor (beta chain) was carried out in a study of T cells in Graves' hyperthyroidism and ophthalmopathy. CDR3 length: 15 amino acids. The V and J ends lost 5 bases and 1 base respectively, with 15 bases between them. Looked up from germline, CDR1 is MDHEN and CDR2 is SYDVKM. The table lists this clonotype with many counts. Its antigen is undetermined. Study-wide results and limits: Most thyroid clonotypes that were expanded above 0.001 also turned up in blood.

RNA transcripts were the template for amplifying TCR beta CDR3 regions. HTBI primers were the set used in a first-round RT-PCR of the TCR CDR3. TCRdb itself ran the multiplex PCR reads through MiXCR, one entry per CDR3 protein. Here the sample spans more than 300,000 distinct CDR3 sequences, 13% to 15% being singletons. Sequenced sample: blood. The chain joins TRBV28 to TRBJ2-7, with D perhaps given as TRBD1 or TRBD2 (6 bases each). The clonotype comes from a woman aged 25 to 39 with Graves' ophthalmopathy. The CDR3 sequence is CASSPTRGDSYEQYF. Here the CDR3 DNA reads TGTGCCAGCAGTCCTACTAGGGGGGATTCCTACGAGCAGTACTTC. Together with reference TRBV28 and TRBJ2-7, the CDR3 gives the full variable domain: DVKVTQSSRYLVKRTGEKVFLECVQDMDHENMFWYRQDPGLGLRLIYFSYDVKMKEKGDIPEGYSVSREKKERFSLILESASTNQTSMYLCASSPTRGDSYEQYFGPGTRLTVT.